Below, 32 T cell receptor beta chains from the same sample are listed, as sequenced in a study of blood T cell repertoires in COVID-19. Some clones are missing from TCRdb's copy, which holds only in-frame ones; the method was immunoSEQ multiplex PCR. There are 200,000 to 250,000 clones in the sample; 88% occur only once, and approximately 1.4% lies in the top ten. Source material: peripheral blood. These receptors all come from an older man with acute or convalescent COVID-19.

This chain uses TRBV12-3 or TRBV12-4 with TRBJ1-1; D not resolved. The CDR3 spans 13 residues. V was clipped by 3 bases and J by 1 base, with 6 bases between them. CDR3 DNA sequence: TGTGCCAGCAGTTTTACAGAGAACACTGAAGCTTTCTTT. The encoded protein is CASSFTENTEAFF.

The genes are TRBV5-5 and TRBJ1-5, with D possibly being TRBD1 (6 bases). The CDR3 has 17 amino acids. The V and J ends lost 0 bases and 1 base respectively, with 14 bases between them. Per germline, CDR1 SGHKS and CDR2 YYEKEE (reference sequence). CDR3 sequence reads: CASSLELVTGSNQPQHF. CDR3 DNA: TGTGCCAGCAGCTTGGAACTTGTGACAGGCAGCAATCAGCCCCAGCATTTT. The full variable domain, in which reference TRBV5-5 and TRBJ1-5 provide the parts outside the CDR3, is DAGVTQSPTHLIKTRGQQVTLRCSPISGHKSVSWYQQVLGQGPQFIFQYYEKEERGRGNFPDRFSARQFPNYSSELNVNALLLGDSALYLCASSLELVTGSNQPQHFGDGTRLSIL.

The chain employs TRBV3-1 (or the pseudogene TRBV3-2) and TRBJ1-5; no clear D. The germline CDR1 and CDR2 sequences are LGHDT and YNNKEL (reference sequence). The CDR3 loop spans 15 amino acids. The V end was cut by 0 bases, the J end by 4 bases, with 10 bases between. This CDR3 reads CASSQDRRLNQPQHF. In DNA, the CDR3 is TGTGCCAGCAGCCAAGATCGGCGGCTGAATCAGCCCCAGCATTTT.

The chain recombines TRBV5-1 with TRBJ2-2; a weak D match, TRBD1 (6 bases). Per germline, CDR1 SGHRS and CDR2 YFSETQ. The CDR3 runs to 13 residues. V was pared by 4 bases and J by 6 bases, with 10 bases between. The CDR3 spells CASSAGESGELFF. CDR3 sequence (DNA): TGCGCCAGCAGCGCAGGGGAGTCCGGGGAGCTGTTTTTT.

The chain links TRBV5-1 to TRBJ2-2; perhaps TRBD2 as D (6 bases). The CDR3 has 15 residues. V was cut by 3 bases and J by 6 bases, with 15 bases left in between. Germline values: CDR1 SGHRS, CDR2 YFSETQ. This CDR3 reads CASSSLGLSSGELFF. The DNA of the CDR3 is TGCGCCAGCAGCTCCCTGGGACTCTCTTCCGGGGAGCTGTTTTTT.

This clone was observed a single time. The genes are TRBV18 and TRBJ2-5; 7 positions match TRBD1. CDR1 and CDR2 from the germline V gene are KGHSH and LQKENI. Trimming cost V 3 bases and J 4 bases; bases outside gene matches: 11. CDR3 size: 16 residues. The CDR3 DNA is TGTGCCAGCTCACCCCGAGGGGGCCAGTTCGGAGAGACCCAGTACTTC. Translated, it gives CASSPRGGQFGETQYF.

The rearrangement links TRBV29-1 to TRBJ1-1; a weak D match, TRBD1 (5 bases). Per germline, CDR1 SQVTM and CDR2 ANQGSEA. The CDR3 is made up of 11 amino acids. With 7 bases removed from V and 1 base from J, the gap between germline ends came to 7 bases. CDR3 DNA: TGCAGCGGTCAGGGGAACACTGAAGCTTTCTTT. Amino acid sequence: CSGQGNTEAFF.

The gene calls are TRBV27 and TRBJ1-5; 9 nucleotides line up with TRBD1. The J segment lost 8 bases and the V segment lost 6 bases, leaving 11 bases of the junction unmatched. This CDR3 has 15 residues. Germline CDR1 MNHEY, CDR2 SMNVEV (reference sequence). CDR3 protein: CASSSKQGAGEPQHF. As DNA, the CDR3 is TGTGCCAGCAGCTCTAAACAGGGGGCAGGGGAGCCCCAGCATTTT.

The chain employs TRBV7-8 and TRBJ2-1; no firm D call. V was shortened by 5 bases and J by 5 bases, with 19 bases between the two germline ends. Germline V gives CDR1 SGHVS, CDR2 FQNEAQ. The CDR3 sequence is 16 residues long. The CDR3 protein is CASSAQAPLLDNEQFF. The CDR3, as DNA: TGTGCCAGCAGCGCCCAGGCCCCCCTCCTCGACAATGAGCAGTTCTTC.

The chain is built from TRBV29-1 and TRBJ1-1, with D possibly TRBD1 on 5 matching bases. With 7 bases removed from V and 1 base from J, the gap between germline ends came to 13 bases. Germline values: CDR1 SQVTM, CDR2 ANQGSEA. CDR3 size: 13 residues. CDR3 DNA sequence: TGCAGCGCCGGGTCGGGGGGGAACACTGAAGCTTTCTTT. It yields the protein CSAGSGGNTEAFF. The full variable domain, in which reference TRBV29-1 and TRBJ1-1 provide the parts outside the CDR3, is SAVISQKPSRDICQRGTSLTIQCQVDSQVTMMFWYRQQPGQSLTLIATANQGSEATYESGFVIDKFPISRPNLTFSTLTVSNMSPEDSSIYLCSAGSGGNTEAFFGQGTRLTVV.

This sequence joins TRBV10-2 and TRBJ2-7; D uncertain. The V end lost 2 bases, the J end lost 1 base, and 9 bases lay between the germline ends. This CDR3 is 14 amino acids long. Germline values: CDR1 WSHSY, CDR2 SAAADI. The chain's CDR3 is CASSEIAGSYEQYF. The CDR3 nucleotides are TGCGCCAGCAGTGAGATAGCCGGTTCCTACGAGCAGTACTTC.

V usage is TRBV11-2 and J usage is TRBJ2-7; unclear D gene. The CDR3 runs 15 residues. The V gene's germline CDR1 is SGHAT and CDR2 FQNNGV. Trimming took 6 bases from V and 0 from J, leaving 15 bases between them. The CDR3: CASRVEYSVSYEQYF. CDR3 coding DNA: TGTGCCAGCAGAGTAGAGTACAGTGTCTCCTACGAGCAGTACTTC.

This chain connects TRBV6-5 to TRBJ1-2, with D possibly matching TRBD1 (6 bases). V dropped 5 bases and J dropped 8 bases, with 18 bases sitting between them. Germline lookup yields CDR1 MNHEY and CDR2 SVGAGI. The CDR3 contains 14 residues. DNA of the CDR3: TGTGCCAGCAGTCCCGGGACACCGGTGCTGGGCTACACCTTC. Amino acid sequence: CASSPGTPVLGYTF.

The chain employs TRBV19 and TRBJ1-2; tentative D call: TRBD1 (5 bases). V was trimmed by 3 bases and J by 2 bases, leaving 7 bases between them. Germline values: CDR1 LNHDA, CDR2 SQIVND (reference sequence). The CDR3 extends over 13 amino acids. The DNA of the CDR3 is TGTGCCAGTAGTATGACAGAAAACTATGGCTACACCTTC. It encodes CASSMTENYGYTF.

The chain couples TRBV9 to TRBJ2-3; 10 bases match TRBD2. Germline CDR1 SGDLS, CDR2 YYNGEE. The CDR3 runs 14 residues. With 5 bases clipped from V and 3 bases from J, the junction kept 3 bases outside the gene matches. For the CDR3, the DNA is TGTGCCAGCAGTAGCGGGGGGACAACAGATACGCAGTATTTT. Translated: CASSSGGTTDTQYF.

The genes are TRBV24-1 and TRBJ1-2; tentatively, D is TRBD1 (6 bases). The germline V gene encodes CDR1 KGHDR and CDR2 SFDVKD. This CDR3 has 14 amino acids. V gave up 1 base and J gave up 8 bases, with 13 bases separating them. The CDR3 reads CATSDFTQGKGYTF. For the CDR3, the DNA is TGTGCCACCAGTGATTTCACCCAGGGGAAGGGCTACACCTTC.

The sample holds a few counts of this clone. The rearrangement links TRBV19 to TRBJ2-7; 8 positions match TRBD1. V lost 3 bases, J lost 5 bases, and 6 bases stayed unmatched. The CDR3 spans 14 residues. Per germline, CDR1 LNHDA and CDR2 SQIVND (reference sequence). The CDR3 DNA reads as TGTGCCAGTAGTATTCGGGACAGGAGGGACGAGCAGTACTTC. It is translated as CASSIRDRRDEQYF.

This chain links TRBV2 with TRBJ2-7, with D hard to call. V was cut by 2 bases and J by 1 base, with 6 bases left in between. This CDR3 has 13 residues. Germline CDR1 and CDR2: SNHLY and FYNNEI. For the CDR3, the DNA is TGTGCCAGCAGTGAACCGGGTTCCTACGAGCAGTACTTC. Translating gives CASSEPGSYEQYF.

The rearrangement links TRBV7-8 to TRBJ2-1; 13 positions match TRBD2. The CDR3 has 16 amino acids. Trimming removed 0 bases from V and 8 bases from J; junction bases left unmatched: 4. In germline, CDR1 is SGHVS, CDR2 FQNEAQ. CDR3 amino acids: CASSLAPGLAGYEQFF. The CDR3 DNA follows: TGTGCCAGCAGCTTAGCCCCGGGACTAGCGGGATATGAGCAGTTCTTC.

This chain uses TRBV5-6 with TRBJ1-5, with 8 bases identical to TRBD1. V gave up 0 bases and J gave up 6 bases; unmatched junction bases: 11. Germline V gene sequence: CDR1 SGHDT, CDR2 YYEEEE. The CDR3 is 17 amino acids. The CDR3 nucleotides are TGTGCCAGCAGCTTGGGGGGGACAGGCCAGGGGCGTCAGCCCCAGCATTTT. Its protein product is CASSLGGTGQGRQPQHF.

The chain employs TRBV6-5 and TRBJ1-5, with D possibly TRBD1 on 5 matching bases. Germline lookup yields CDR1 MNHEY and CDR2 SVGAGI. There are 13 residues in the CDR3. V shed 8 bases and J shed 3 bases, with 11 bases lying between them. CDR3 coding DNA: TGTGCCAGCCGGGAGACAGTCAATCAGCCCCAGCATTTT. This codes for CASRETVNQPQHF.

This rearrangement joins TRBV7-2 to TRBJ1-1; D perhaps matches TRBD1 (6 bases). Germline CDR1 SGHTA, CDR2 FQGNSA. The CDR3 is 16 amino acids. Trimming shortened V by 0 bases and J by 1 base, and 12 bases separated the two germline ends. For the CDR3, the DNA is TGTGCCAGCAGCTTAGCGGGGGGGCCCCCGAACACTGAAGCTTTCTTT. Its translation: CASSLAGGPPNTEAFF. Looking up the rest from reference TRBV7-2 and TRBJ1-1 gives the full variable domain: GAGVSQSPSNKVTEKGKDVELRCDPISGHTALYWYRQSLGQGLEFLIYFQGNSAPDKSGLPSDRFSAERTGGSVSTLTIQRTQQEDSAVYLCASSLAGGPPNTEAFFGQGTRLTVV.

The chain carries TRBV7-7 and TRBJ2-5; 11 bases align to TRBD2. Germline CDR1 reads SSHAT; CDR2 reads FNYEAQ (reference sequence). This CDR3 spans 15 amino acids. After removal of 0 bases from V and 9 bases from J, the junction contained 6 bases not matched to a gene. This CDR3 is CASSLASGGAGAQYF. As DNA, the CDR3 is TGTGCCAGCAGCTTAGCTAGCGGGGGGGCCGGGGCCCAGTACTTC.

This chain joins TRBV14 and TRBJ1-1, with TRBD1 as a possible D gene (5 bases). The germline V gene has CDR1 SGHDN and CDR2 FVKESK. V lost 4 bases, J lost 1 base, and 13 bases lay in between. The CDR3 has 15 amino acids. The CDR3 region is CASSRLDIANTEAFF. CDR3 nucleotides: TGTGCCAGCAGCCGATTGGACATCGCGAACACTGAAGCTTTCTTT.

V is TRBV4-3 and J is TRBJ1-2; D remains unclear. Trimming removed 3 bases from V and 2 bases from J, with 13 bases in between. The germline gives CDR1 LGHNA, CDR2 YSLEER. The CDR3 extends over 15 amino acids. CDR3 sequence: CASSQVLGSNYGYTF. The CDR3 DNA is TGCGCCAGCAGCCAGGTTTTGGGCAGCAACTATGGCTACACCTTC.

CDR3 sequence: CASRPALGRSPLHF. DNA of the CDR3: TGTGCCAGCAGACCAGCGCTGGGGAGGTCACCCCTCCACTTT. The J gene is TRBJ1-6, the V gene TRBV6-5; D call uncertain. V was trimmed by 6 bases and J by 10 bases, leaving 16 bases between them. CDR1 is MNHEY, CDR2 SVGAGI, per germline. The CDR3 totals 14 residues.

The gene calls are TRBV6-2 or TRBV6-3 and TRBJ1-1; no clear D gene. Germline assignment: CDR1 MNHEY and CDR2 SVGEGT. This CDR3 has 15 residues. The V gene lost 3 bases and the J gene lost 6 bases, with 17 bases spanning the gap. The CDR3 DNA reads TGTGCCAGCAGTTATTCCGAGGTCGGGAGATCTGAAGCTTTCTTT. Its translation is CASSYSEVGRSEAFF.

V gene TRBV13 combines with J gene TRBJ2-3, with no clear D. The V gene's germline CDR1 is PRHDT and CDR2 FYEKMQ (reference sequence). V lost 8 bases to trimming and J lost 10 bases, with 13 bases between them. The CDR3 covers 11 residues. CDR3 sequence (DNA): TGTGCCAGCGGCGCCGGGTCTTCGCAGTATTTT. Protein: CASGAGSSQYF.

The chain couples TRBV23-1 to TRBJ2-7; weak D call: TRBD2 (6 bases). TRBV23-1 carries the ORF label, with uncertain function. The CDR3 extends over 15 amino acids. Trimming took off 2 bases at V and 5 bases at J, with 16 bases between the two ends. The CDR3 sequence: CASSQMPPGEDEQYF. In DNA form, the CDR3 reads TGCGCCAGCAGTCAAATGCCCCCCGGGGAGGACGAGCAGTACTTC.

CDR3 region: CASSSPSRVGADQPQHF. The CDR3 region has the DNA TGTGCCAGCAGCTCCCCATCCAGGGTAGGGGCTGATCAGCCCCAGCATTTT. The V and J genes are TRBV7-2 and TRBJ1-5; tentatively, D is TRBD1 (5 bases). Trimming removed 4 bases from V and 5 bases from J, with 21 bases in between. The CDR3 consists of 17 residues. Germline CDR1 is SGHTA and CDR2 is FQGNSA.

This rearrangement joins TRBV24-1 to TRBJ2-3; 9 bases agree with TRBD1. This CDR3 is built from 16 residues. Germline CDR1 and CDR2: KGHDR and SFDVKD. V was pared by 2 bases and J by 4 bases, with 6 bases of the junction left unmatched. The CDR3 is CATSDSGQGFPDTQYF. Here the CDR3 DNA reads TGTGCCACCAGTGATTCTGGACAGGGGTTCCCAGATACGCAGTATTTT.

This chain joins TRBV5-1 and TRBJ2-1; a weak D match, TRBD1 (6 bases). The CDR3 is 15 amino acids. V was cut by 0 bases and J by 2 bases, with 9 bases left in between. In germline, CDR1 is SGHRS, CDR2 YFSETQ. The CDR3 bases are TGCGCCAGCAGCTTGGAGGGGGTCCCCTACAATGAGCAGTTCTTC. Translating it yields CASSLEGVPYNEQFF. Based on the CDR3 plus reference TRBV5-1 and TRBJ2-1, the full variable domain is KAGVTQTPRYLIKTRGQQVTLSCSPISGHRSVSWYQQTPGQGLQFLFEYFSETQRNKGNFPGRFSGRQFSNSRSEMNVSTLELGDSALYLCASSLEGVPYNEQFFGPGTRLTVL.